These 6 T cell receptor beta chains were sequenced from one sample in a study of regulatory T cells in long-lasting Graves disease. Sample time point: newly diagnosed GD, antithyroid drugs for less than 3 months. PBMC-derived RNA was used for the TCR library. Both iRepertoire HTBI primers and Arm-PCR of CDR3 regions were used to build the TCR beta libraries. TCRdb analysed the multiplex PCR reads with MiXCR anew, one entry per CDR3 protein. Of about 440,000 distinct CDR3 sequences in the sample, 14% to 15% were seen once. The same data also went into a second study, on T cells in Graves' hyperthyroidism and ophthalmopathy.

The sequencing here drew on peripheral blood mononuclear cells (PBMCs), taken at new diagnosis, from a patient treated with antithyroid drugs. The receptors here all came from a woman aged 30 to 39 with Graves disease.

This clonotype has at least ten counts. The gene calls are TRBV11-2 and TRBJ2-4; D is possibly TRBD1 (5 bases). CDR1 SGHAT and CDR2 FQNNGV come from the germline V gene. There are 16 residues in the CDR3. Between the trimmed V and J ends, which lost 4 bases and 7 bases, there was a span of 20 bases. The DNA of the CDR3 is TGTGCCAGCAGCTCATTCACACAGGTTAATGAGAACATTCAGTACTTC. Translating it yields CASSSFTQVNENIQYF.

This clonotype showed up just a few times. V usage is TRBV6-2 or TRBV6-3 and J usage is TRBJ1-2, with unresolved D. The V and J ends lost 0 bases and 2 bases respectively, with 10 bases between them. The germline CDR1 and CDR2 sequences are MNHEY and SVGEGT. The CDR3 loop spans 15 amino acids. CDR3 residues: CASSYSRQANYGYTF. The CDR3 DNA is TGTGCCAGCAGTTACTCTCGGCAGGCCAACTATGGCTACACCTTC.

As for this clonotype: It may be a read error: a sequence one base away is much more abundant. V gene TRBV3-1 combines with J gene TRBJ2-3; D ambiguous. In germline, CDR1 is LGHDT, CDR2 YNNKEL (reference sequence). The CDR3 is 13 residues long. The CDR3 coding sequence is TGTGCCAGCAGACCCCGACACCAAGAGACCCTGTACTTC. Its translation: CASRPRHQETLYF.

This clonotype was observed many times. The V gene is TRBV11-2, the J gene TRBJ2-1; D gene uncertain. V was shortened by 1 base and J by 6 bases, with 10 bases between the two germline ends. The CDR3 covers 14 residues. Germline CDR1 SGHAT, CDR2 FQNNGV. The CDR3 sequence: CASSLVLYSNEQFF. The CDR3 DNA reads TGTGCCAGCAGCTTAGTGTTGTATTCCAATGAGCAGTTCTTC. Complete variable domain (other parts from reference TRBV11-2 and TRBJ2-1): EAGVAQSPRYKIIEKRQSVAFWCNPISGHATLYWYQQILGQGPKLLIQFQNNGVVDDSQLPKDRFSAERLKGVDSTLKIQPAKLEDSAVYLCASSLVLYSNEQFFGPGTRLTVL.

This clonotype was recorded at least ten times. The CDR3 coding sequence is TGTGCCAGCAGTGAGAGGAGGGTCACTGAAGCTTTCTTT. Its translation: CASSERRVTEAFF. This chain connects TRBV2 to TRBJ1-1; no reliable D call. In germline, CDR1 is SNHLY, CDR2 FYNNEI. The CDR3 is 13 residues long. The V end lost 3 bases, the J end lost 4 bases, and 9 bases lay between the germline ends.

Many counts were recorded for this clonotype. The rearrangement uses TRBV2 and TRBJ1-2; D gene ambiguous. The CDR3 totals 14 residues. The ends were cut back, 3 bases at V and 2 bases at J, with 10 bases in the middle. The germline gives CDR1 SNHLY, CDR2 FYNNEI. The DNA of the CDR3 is TGTGCCAGCAGTGAGAAGGGAGCGAACTATGGCTACACCTTC. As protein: CASSEKGANYGYTF. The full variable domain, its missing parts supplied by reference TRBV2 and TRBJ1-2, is EPEVTQTPSHQVTQMGQEVILRCVPISNHLYFYWYRQILGQKVEFLVSFYNNEISEKSEIFDDQFSVERPDGSNFTLKIRSTKLEDSAMYFCASSEKGANYGYTFGSGTRLTVV.